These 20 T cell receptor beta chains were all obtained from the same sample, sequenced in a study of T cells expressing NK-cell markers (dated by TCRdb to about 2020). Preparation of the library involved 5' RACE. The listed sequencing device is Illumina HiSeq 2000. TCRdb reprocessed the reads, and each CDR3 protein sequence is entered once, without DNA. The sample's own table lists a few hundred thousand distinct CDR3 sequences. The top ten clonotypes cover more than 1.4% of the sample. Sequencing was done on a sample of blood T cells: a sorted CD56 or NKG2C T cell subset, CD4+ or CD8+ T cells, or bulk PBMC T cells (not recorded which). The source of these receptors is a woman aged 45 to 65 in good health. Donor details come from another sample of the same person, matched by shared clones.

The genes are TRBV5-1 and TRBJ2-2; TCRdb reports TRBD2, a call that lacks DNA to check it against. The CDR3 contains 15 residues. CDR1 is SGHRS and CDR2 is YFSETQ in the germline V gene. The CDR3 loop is CASRLPGLLNGELFF.

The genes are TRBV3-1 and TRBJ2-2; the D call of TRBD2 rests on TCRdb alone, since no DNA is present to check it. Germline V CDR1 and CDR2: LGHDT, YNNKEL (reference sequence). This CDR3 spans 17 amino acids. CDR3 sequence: CASSPLLVKQNTGELFF.

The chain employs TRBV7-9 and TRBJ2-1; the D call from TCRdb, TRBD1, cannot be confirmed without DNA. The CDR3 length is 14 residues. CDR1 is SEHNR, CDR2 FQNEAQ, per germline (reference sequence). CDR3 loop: CASSRDSDYNEQFF. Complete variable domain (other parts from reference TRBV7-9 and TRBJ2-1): DTGVSQNPRHKITKRGQNVTFRCDPISEHNRLYWYRQTLGQGPEFLTYFQNEAQLEKSRLLSDRFSAERPKGSFSTLEIQRTEQGDSAMYLCASSRDSDYNEQFFGPGTRLTVL.

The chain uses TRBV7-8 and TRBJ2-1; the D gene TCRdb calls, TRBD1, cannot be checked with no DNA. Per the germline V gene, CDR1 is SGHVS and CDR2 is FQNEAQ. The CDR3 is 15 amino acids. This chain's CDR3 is CASSLGGTGIDEQFF.

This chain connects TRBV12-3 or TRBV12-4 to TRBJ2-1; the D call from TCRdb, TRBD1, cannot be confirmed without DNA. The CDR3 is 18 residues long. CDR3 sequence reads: CASSLPPRTGVFYNEQFF.

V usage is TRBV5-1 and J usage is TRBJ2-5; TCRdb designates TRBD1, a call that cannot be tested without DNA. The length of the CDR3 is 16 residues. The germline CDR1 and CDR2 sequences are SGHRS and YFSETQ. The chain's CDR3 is CASSLSGQGSVETQYF.

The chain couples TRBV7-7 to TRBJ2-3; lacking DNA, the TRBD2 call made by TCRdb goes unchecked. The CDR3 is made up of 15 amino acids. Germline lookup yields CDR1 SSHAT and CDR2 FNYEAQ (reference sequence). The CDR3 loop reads CASSSIAGGVDTQYF.

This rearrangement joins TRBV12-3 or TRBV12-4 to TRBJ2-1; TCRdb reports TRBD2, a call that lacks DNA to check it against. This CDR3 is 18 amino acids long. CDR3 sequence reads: CASSLAVLAGLSRNEQFF.

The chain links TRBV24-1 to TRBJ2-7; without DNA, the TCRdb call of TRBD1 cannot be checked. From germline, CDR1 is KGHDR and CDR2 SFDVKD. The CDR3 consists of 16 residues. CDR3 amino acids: CATSDTGTGTTYEQYF.

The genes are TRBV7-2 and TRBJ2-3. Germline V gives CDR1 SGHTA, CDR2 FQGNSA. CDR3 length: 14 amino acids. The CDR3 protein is CASSSRSLADTQYF.

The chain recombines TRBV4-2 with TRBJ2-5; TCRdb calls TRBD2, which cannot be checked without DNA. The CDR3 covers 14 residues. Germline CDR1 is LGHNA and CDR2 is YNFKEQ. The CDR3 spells CASSLITSKETQYF.

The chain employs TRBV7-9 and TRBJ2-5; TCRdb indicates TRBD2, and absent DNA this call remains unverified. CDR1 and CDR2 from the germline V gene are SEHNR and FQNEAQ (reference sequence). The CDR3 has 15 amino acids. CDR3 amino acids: CASSFEREGRETQYF.

CDR3 region: CSARASGSDYEQYF. The chain uses TRBV20-1 and TRBJ2-7; with no DNA, the TCRdb D assignment of TRBD2 cannot be verified. This CDR3 contains 14 residues. CDR1 DFQATT and CDR2 SNEGSKA come from the germline V gene (reference sequence).

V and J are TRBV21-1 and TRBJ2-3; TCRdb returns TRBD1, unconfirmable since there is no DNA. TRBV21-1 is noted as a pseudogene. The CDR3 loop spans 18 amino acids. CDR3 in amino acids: CASSSQPGAGGSTDTQYF.

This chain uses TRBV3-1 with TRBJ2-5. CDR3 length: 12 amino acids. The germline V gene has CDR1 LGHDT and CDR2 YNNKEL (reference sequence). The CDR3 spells CASSQEGETQYF.

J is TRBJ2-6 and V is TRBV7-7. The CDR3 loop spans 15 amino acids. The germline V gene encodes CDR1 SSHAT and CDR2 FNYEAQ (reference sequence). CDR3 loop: CASSPDGLGANVLTF.

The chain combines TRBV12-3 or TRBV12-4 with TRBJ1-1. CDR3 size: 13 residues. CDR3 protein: CASSLRLRGEAFF.

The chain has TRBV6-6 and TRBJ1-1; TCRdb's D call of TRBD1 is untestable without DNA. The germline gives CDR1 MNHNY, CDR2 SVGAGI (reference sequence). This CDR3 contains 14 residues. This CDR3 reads CASSYGGRGTEAFF.

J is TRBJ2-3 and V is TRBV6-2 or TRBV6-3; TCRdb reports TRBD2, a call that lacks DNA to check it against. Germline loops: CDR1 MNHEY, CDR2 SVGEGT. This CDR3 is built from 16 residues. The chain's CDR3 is CASTSPTSGITDTQYF.

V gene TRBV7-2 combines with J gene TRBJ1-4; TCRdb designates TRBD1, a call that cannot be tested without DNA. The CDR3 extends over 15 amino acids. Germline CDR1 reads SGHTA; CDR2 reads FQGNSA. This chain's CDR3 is CASSLFSTGNEKLFF.